These 27 T cell receptor beta chains share one sample of origin, sequenced in a study of control samples from healthy donors and cancer patients. Method: immunoSEQ multiplex PCR; TCRdb's copy keeps in-frame clones and lacks some. This sample has roughly 59,000 clones; around 90% occur once, and the top ten carry around 1.7%. The sample was PBMCs. The receptors originated from a man between 35 and 55 years old with colorectal cancer.

This sequence joins TRBV3-1 (or the pseudogene TRBV3-2) and TRBJ2-1, with a possible D match to TRBD1 (6 bases). The V end lost 4 bases, the J end lost 0 bases, and 10 bases lay between the germline ends. Germline CDR1 is LGHDT and CDR2 is YNNKEL (reference sequence). The CDR3 sequence is 15 residues long. CDR3 loop: CASSPGTFSYNEQFF. CDR3 nucleotides: TGTGCCAGCAGCCCCGGGACATTCTCCTACAATGAGCAGTTCTTC.

The rearrangement links TRBV27 to TRBJ1-1; D possibly corresponds to TRBD1 (6 bases). Germline V gives CDR1 MNHEY, CDR2 SMNVEV (reference sequence). The length of the CDR3 is 16 residues. V was shortened by 1 base and J by 6 bases, with 18 bases between the two germline ends. The CDR3 nucleotides are TGTGCCAGCAGTTTATGGACGGGGCCCAGGGGCGCTGAAGCTTTCTTT. Translation gives CASSLWTGPRGAEAFF.

The chain combines TRBV2 with TRBJ2-1, with D perhaps given as TRBD1 or TRBD2 (5 bases each). This CDR3 is 16 amino acids long. Per germline, CDR1 SNHLY and CDR2 FYNNEI. V dropped 8 bases and J dropped 0 bases, with 17 bases sitting between them. CDR3 region: CASSGRWGSSYNEQFF. CDR3 DNA: TGTGCCAGCTCGGGAAGGTGGGGGAGCTCCTACAATGAGCAGTTCTTC. The full variable domain, completed using reference TRBV2 and TRBJ2-1, is EPEVTQTPSHQVTQMGQEVILRCVPISNHLYFYWYRQILGQKVEFLVSFYNNEISEKSEIFDDQFSVERPDGSNFTLKIRSTKLEDSAMYFCASSGRWGSSYNEQFFGPGTRLTVL.

V is TRBV7-3 and J is TRBJ2-1; D tentatively reads TRBD1 or TRBD2 (5 bases each). The V and J ends lost 7 bases and 8 bases respectively, with 21 bases between them. Looked up from germline, CDR1 is SGHTA and CDR2 is FQGTGA. The length of the CDR3 is 15 residues. For the CDR3, the DNA is TGTGCCAGCACCTACCGAGGGGCCTCTAACCATGAGCAGTTCTTC. Translation: CASTYRGASNHEQFF.

V usage is TRBV9 and J usage is TRBJ1-1, with D tentatively TRBD1 (5 bases). Trimming removed 0 bases at V and 2 bases at J, with 11 bases between. This CDR3 has 15 amino acids. CDR1 and CDR2 from the germline V gene are SGDLS and YYNGEE. The DNA of the CDR3 is TGTGCCAGCAGCGTAGACGGACAACCCAACACTGAAGCTTTCTTT. This gives the protein CASSVDGQPNTEAFF.

The chain couples TRBV14 to TRBJ1-1, with D perhaps matching TRBD1 (5 bases). The germline gives CDR1 SGHDN, CDR2 FVKESK. The CDR3 is 16 residues long. V was shortened by 0 bases and J by 0 bases, with 11 bases between the two germline ends. DNA for the CDR3: TGTGCCAGCAGCCAAGATCTCGGCAGGGTGAACACTGAAGCTTTCTTT. Translated: CASSQDLGRVNTEAFF.

The chain combines TRBV12-3 or TRBV12-4 with TRBJ2-7; D might be TRBD1 (7 bases). Trimming shortened V by 9 bases and J by 8 bases, and 20 bases separated the two germline ends. This CDR3 spans 13 amino acids. The CDR3 coding sequence is TGTGCCAGTTCGGAGGGACAGATGTTCAAGCAGTACTTC. Translation gives CASSEGQMFKQYF.

This clone was seen a single time. The chain couples TRBV19 to TRBJ1-4, with TRBD1 identical over 7 bases. Germline CDR1 LNHDA, CDR2 SQIVND (reference sequence). The length of the CDR3 is 14 residues. Trimming cost V 5 bases and J 11 bases; bases outside gene matches: 11. For the CDR3, the DNA is TGTGCCAGTAGTCCGGGGACAGCAGGGGAGAAACTGTTTTTT. As protein: CASSPGTAGEKLFF. Supplemented by reference TRBV19 and TRBJ1-4, the full variable domain reads DGGITQSPKYLFRKEGQNVTLSCEQNLNHDAMYWYRQDPGQGLRLIYYSQIVNDFQKGDIAEGYSVSREKKESFPLTVTSAQKNPTAFYLCASSPGTAGEKLFFGSGTQLSVL.

The chain uses TRBV6-2 or TRBV6-3 and TRBJ1-4; the D gene is possibly TRBD1 (6 bases). The CDR3 has 14 amino acids. The germline V gene encodes CDR1 MNHEY and CDR2 SVGEGT. Trimming shortened V by 5 bases and J by 3 bases, and 10 bases separated the two germline ends. In DNA form, the CDR3 reads TGTGCCAGCAGTGACAGGAAAGCTAATGAAAAACTGTTTTTT. Translating it yields CASSDRKANEKLFF.

This chain links TRBV14 with TRBJ2-1, with 11 bases matching TRBD2. This CDR3 spans 18 amino acids. Germline V gene lookup returns CDR1 SGHDN and CDR2 FVKESK. V gave up 2 bases and J gave up 1 base; unmatched junction bases: 7. Here the CDR3 reads CASSQPTSGGASYNEQFF. The CDR3 DNA is TGTGCCAGCAGCCAACCTACTAGCGGGGGTGCATCCTACAATGAGCAGTTCTTC. Variable domain in full (rest from reference TRBV14 and TRBJ2-1): EAGVTQFPSHSVIEKGQTVTLRCDPISGHDNLYWYRRVMGKEIKFLLHFVKESKQDESGMPNNRFLAERTGGTYSTLKVQPAELEDSGVYFCASSQPTSGGASYNEQFFGPGTRLTVL.

This clone has more than one count but fewer than ten. J is TRBJ2-1 and V is TRBV19, with 10 bases identical to TRBD1. Trimming removed 3 bases from V and 4 bases from J; junction bases left unmatched: 6. Germline CDR1 and CDR2: LNHDA and SQIVND (reference sequence). The CDR3 totals 16 residues. The CDR3 DNA follows: TGTGCCAGTAGTATGACAGGGACAGGGGCGTACAATGAGCAGTTCTTC. It yields the protein CASSMTGTGAYNEQFF.

The chain employs TRBV2 and TRBJ1-1; D not certain. The CDR3 sequence is 13 residues long. The ends were cut back, 2 bases at V and 5 bases at J, with 9 bases in the middle. Germline V gene lookup returns CDR1 SNHLY and CDR2 FYNNEI. CDR3 DNA: TGTGCCAGCAGTGAATTGTCGAGGACTGAAGCTTTCTTT. Residues: CASSELSRTEAFF. The full variable domain, in which reference TRBV2 and TRBJ1-1 provide the parts outside the CDR3, is EPEVTQTPSHQVTQMGQEVILRCVPISNHLYFYWYRQILGQKVEFLVSFYNNEISEKSEIFDDQFSVERPDGSNFTLKIRSTKLEDSAMYFCASSELSRTEAFFGQGTRLTVV.

This clone was seen a handful of times. The J gene is TRBJ2-7, the V gene TRBV2; possibly TRBD2 for D (5 bases). The CDR3 is made up of 13 amino acids. V was cut by 6 bases and J by 9 bases, with 18 bases left in between. CDR1 and CDR2 (germline): SNHLY, FYNNEI. Here the CDR3 reads CASRRRSSDAQYF. The CDR3 bases are TGTGCCAGCAGGAGGAGGAGTTCCGACGCGCAGTACTTC. Combining the CDR3 with reference TRBV2 and TRBJ2-7 gives the whole variable domain EPEVTQTPSHQVTQMGQEVILRCVPISNHLYFYWYRQILGQKVEFLVSFYNNEISEKSEIFDDQFSVERPDGSNFTLKIRSTKLEDSAMYFCASRRRSSDAQYFGPGTRLTVT.

The chain recombines TRBV20-1 with TRBJ2-3, with TRBD1 matching 8 bases. The CDR3 runs 17 residues. In germline, CDR1 is DFQATT, CDR2 SNEGSKA (reference sequence). V shed 3 bases, J shed 1 base, and the junction held 12 bases outside the gene matches. CDR3 nucleotides: TGCAGTGCTAGTAGGACAGGGTACATTACCGGCACAGATACGCAGTATTTT. Residues: CSASRTGYITGTDTQYF.

This sequence joins TRBV7-2 and TRBJ1-1; no firm D call. Germline V gene sequence: CDR1 SGHTA, CDR2 FQGNSA. The V and J ends lost 2 bases and 1 base respectively, with 5 bases between them. There are 13 residues in the CDR3. CDR3 DNA sequence: TGTGCCAGCAGCTTACGACGGAACACTGAAGCTTTCTTT. Translation: CASSLRRNTEAFF.

This sequence joins TRBV19 and TRBJ2-1; 15 positions match TRBD2. V dropped 5 bases and J dropped 3; count of bases not matched to a gene: 2. Germline V gives CDR1 LNHDA, CDR2 SQIVND (reference sequence). The CDR3 consists of 16 residues. DNA for the CDR3: TGTGCCAGTAGTCGGACTAGCGGGGGGGTCTACAATGAGCAGTTCTTC. Translation: CASSRTSGGVYNEQFF. The whole variable domain, remainder taken from reference TRBV19 and TRBJ2-1, is DGGITQSPKYLFRKEGQNVTLSCEQNLNHDAMYWYRQDPGQGLRLIYYSQIVNDFQKGDIAEGYSVSREKKESFPLTVTSAQKNPTAFYLCASSRTSGGVYNEQFFGPGTRLTVL.

The sample holds one count of this clone. This rearrangement joins TRBV2 to TRBJ1-2; weak D call: TRBD1 (5 bases). Trimming cost V 5 bases and J 1 base, with 11 bases left between them. The CDR3 spans 14 residues. Germline V gene sequence: CDR1 SNHLY, CDR2 FYNNEI. DNA for the CDR3: TGTGCCAGCAGTCCCAGTCAGGGTAACTATGGCTACACCTTC. Translated, it gives CASSPSQGNYGYTF.

The chain employs TRBV29-1 and TRBJ1-2; D perhaps matches TRBD1 (6 bases). The CDR3 is made up of 12 amino acids. Germline CDR1 SQVTM, CDR2 ANQGSEA. Deletions cut 3 bases from V and 8 bases from J, with 13 bases between. For the CDR3, the DNA is TGCAGCGTTGATAGGGGGGGAGGAGGCTACACCTTC. Encoded protein: CSVDRGGGGYTF.

The chain recombines TRBV7-8 with TRBJ2-7; D might be TRBD1 (6 bases). The CDR3 is 13 residues long. Trimming stripped 5 bases from V and 2 bases from J, with 10 bases between. Per the germline V gene, CDR1 is SGHVS and CDR2 is FQNEAQ. The CDR3 here is CASSPRTAYEQYF. The CDR3 DNA is TGTGCCAGCAGCCCACGGACAGCCTACGAGCAGTACTTC.

The chain links TRBV2 to TRBJ1-4; D is unclear. Germline CDR1 and CDR2: SNHLY and FYNNEI. CDR3 length equals 14 residues. Trimming stripped 6 bases from V and 2 bases from J, with 10 bases between. The chain's CDR3 is CASRAGSTNEKLFF. In DNA, the CDR3 is TGTGCCAGCAGGGCGGGGTCGACTAATGAAAAACTGTTTTTT.

The chain is built from TRBV7-2 and TRBJ2-2; D unclear. Germline V gives CDR1 SGHTA, CDR2 FQGNSA. This CDR3 has 15 residues. V lost 1 base and J 3 bases, leaving 9 bases between the germline ends. CDR3 sequence (DNA): TGTGCCAGCAGCTTAGTAGGGTTTTACACCGGGGAGCTGTTTTTT. Encoded protein: CASSLVGFYTGELFF. Variable domain in full (rest from reference TRBV7-2 and TRBJ2-2): GAGVSQSPSNKVTEKGKDVELRCDPISGHTALYWYRQSLGQGLEFLIYFQGNSAPDKSGLPSDRFSAERTGGSVSTLTIQRTQQEDSAVYLCASSLVGFYTGELFFGEGSRLTVL.

The chain uses TRBV18 and TRBJ1-2; a possible D gene is TRBD1 (6 bases). Germline V lookup: CDR1 KGHSH, CDR2 LQKENI. This CDR3 spans 15 amino acids. Trimming left V 2 bases short and J 4 bases short, with 14 bases between. The CDR3 is CASSPSRTDTYGYTF. CDR3 nucleotide sequence: TGTGCCAGCTCACCAAGTCGGACAGATACCTATGGCTACACCTTC.

V usage is TRBV9 and J usage is TRBJ2-2; D not resolved. V shed 4 bases and J shed 6 bases, with 16 bases lying between them. The V gene's germline CDR1 is SGDLS and CDR2 YYNGEE. This CDR3 has 15 residues. The CDR3 DNA reads TGTGCCAGCAGCTCTCCATCACGGCCCGCCGGGGAGCTGTTTTTT. The encoded protein is CASSSPSRPAGELFF.

The V gene is TRBV2, the J gene TRBJ1-2; TRBD1 might be the D (6 bases). V was cut by 3 bases and J by 7 bases, with 12 bases left in between. The CDR3 is 13 amino acids. Germline CDR1 SNHLY, CDR2 FYNNEI. The CDR3: CASSDQGIGGYTF. CDR3 nucleotides: TGTGCCAGCAGTGACCAGGGGATTGGTGGCTACACCTTC.

This clone was detected a few times. The chain links TRBV7-9 to TRBJ1-1, with D possibly matching TRBD1 (6 bases). Germline V CDR1 and CDR2: SEHNR, FQNEAQ (reference sequence). V was cut by 6 bases and J by 3 bases, with 11 bases left in between. The CDR3 sequence is 13 residues long. CDR3 sequence: CASRQGKDTEAFF. As DNA, the CDR3 is TGTGCCAGCAGACAGGGTAAAGACACTGAAGCTTTCTTT.

V is TRBV24-1 and J is TRBJ2-2, with unresolved D. Deletions cut 2 bases from V and 7 bases from J, with 13 bases between. The CDR3 length is 15 residues. The germline V gene encodes CDR1 KGHDR and CDR2 SFDVKD. The CDR3 loop is CATSDSPRPGGELFF. The CDR3 DNA follows: TGTGCCACCAGTGATTCTCCTAGGCCGGGCGGGGAGCTGTTTTTT.

The CDR3 spells CASSLDRVAGNTIYF. The CDR3 DNA follows: TGTGCCAGCAGCTTAGACAGGGTGGCTGGAAACACCATATATTTT. The chain joins TRBV11-2 to TRBJ1-3, with TRBD1 as a possible D gene (5 bases). The V end was cut by 0 bases, the J end by 2 bases, with 8 bases between. This CDR3 contains 15 residues. Germline assignment: CDR1 SGHAT and CDR2 FQNNGV. Full variable domain (missing parts from reference TRBV11-2 and TRBJ1-3): EAGVAQSPRYKIIEKRQSVAFWCNPISGHATLYWYQQILGQGPKLLIQFQNNGVVDDSQLPKDRFSAERLKGVDSTLKIQPAKLEDSAVYLCASSLDRVAGNTIYFGEGSWLTVV.